Following are 21 T cell receptor beta chains from one sample sequenced in a study of blood T cell repertoires in COVID-19. Measured with immunoSEQ multiplex PCR; TCRdb has only the in-frame clones, and not every one. Of 100,000 or so clones listed, 85% are singletons. Sequencing was carried out using peripheral blood. All receptors derive from a man aged 45 to 65 with acute or convalescent COVID-19.

The V and J genes are TRBV28 and TRBJ2-1; 16 bases agree with TRBD2. This CDR3 region has 16 residues. Germline CDR1 MDHEN, CDR2 SYDVKM. The ends lost 6 bases at V and 9 bases at J; junction bases unmatched: 8. The CDR3 reads CASSSGTSGRAPEQFF. As DNA, the CDR3 is TGTGCCAGCAGCTCCGGGACTAGCGGGAGGGCCCCTGAGCAGTTCTTC. Full variable domain (remainder filled in from reference TRBV28 and TRBJ2-1): DVKVTQSSRYLVKRTGEKVFLECVQDMDHENMFWYRQDPGLGLRLIYFSYDVKMKEKGDIPEGYSVSREKKERFSLILESASTNQTSMYLCASSSGTSGRAPEQFFGPGTRLTVL.

CDR3 residues: CASGGEVRTDTQYF. CDR3 DNA: TGTGCCAGCGGGGGGGAAGTCCGGACAGATACGCAGTATTTT. The V call is TRBV6-5, the J call TRBJ2-3, with TRBD2 matching 7 bases. The CDR3 length is 14 residues. Germline lookup yields CDR1 MNHEY and CDR2 SVGAGI. Trimming took 8 bases from V and 3 from J; bases not matched to a gene: 8.

This clone appeared once. The rearrangement joins TRBV5-4 to TRBJ1-1; D is ambiguous. Germline assignment: CDR1 SGHNT and CDR2 YYREEE (reference sequence). The CDR3 has 13 amino acids. Trimming left V 0 bases short and J 0 bases short, with 3 bases between. The CDR3 DNA is TGTGCCAGCAGCTTGGGAGTGAACACTGAAGCTTTCTTT. Its protein is CASSLGVNTEAFF. Combining the CDR3 with reference TRBV5-4 and TRBJ1-1 gives the whole variable domain ETGVTQSPTHLIKTRGQQVTLRCSSQSGHNTVSWYQQALGQGPQFIFQYYREEENGRGNFPPRFSGLQFPNYSSELNVNALELDDSALYLCASSLGVNTEAFFGQGTRLTVV.

This chain uses TRBV3-1 (or the pseudogene TRBV3-2) with TRBJ2-7; TRBD2 agrees at 9 bases. CDR3 length: 14 amino acids. Germline V gene lookup returns CDR1 LGHDT and CDR2 YNNKEL (reference sequence). V was pared by 8 bases and J by 2 bases, with 7 bases of the junction left unmatched. CDR3: CASCPSGMTYEQYF. CDR3 DNA: TGTGCCAGCTGCCCTAGCGGGATGACCTACGAGCAGTACTTC.

The V gene is TRBV23-1, the J gene TRBJ1-3, with D perhaps TRBD1 (6 bases). TRBV23-1 is known as an ORF, though its function is uncertain. Trimming left V 2 bases short and J 6 bases short, with 17 bases between. The CDR3 covers 16 residues. The CDR3 region is CASSQAGRGIENTIYF. The CDR3 DNA reads as TGCGCCAGCAGTCAAGCGGGCAGGGGTATCGAAAACACCATATATTTT.

The gene calls are TRBV2 and TRBJ2-1, with 7 positions matching TRBD2. Germline V gives CDR1 SNHLY, CDR2 FYNNEI. The CDR3 contains 16 residues. The junction had 13 bases not matched to a gene; V was cut back by 5 bases and J by 6 bases. This CDR3 is CASSTLLGEGGNEQFF. For the CDR3, the DNA is TGTGCCAGCAGTACCCTCTTGGGGGAGGGCGGCAATGAGCAGTTCTTC.

J is TRBJ2-5 and V is TRBV10-2; 7 positions agree with TRBD1. CDR1 and CDR2 from the germline V gene are WSHSY and SAAADI. V lost 6 bases, J lost 5 bases, and 6 bases stayed unmatched. This CDR3 is 13 amino acids long. For the CDR3, the DNA is TGCGCCAGCAGGGAAGGGGGCCTTGAGACCCAGTACTTC. Protein sequence: CASREGGLETQYF.

The chain joins TRBV7-6 to TRBJ2-3; tentative D call: TRBD1 (5 bases). The V and J ends lost 1 base and 1 base respectively, with 18 bases between them. The germline gives CDR1 SGHVS, CDR2 FNYEAQ. The CDR3 has 18 amino acids. The CDR3 loop is CASSLVFPGSLGTDTQYF. DNA for the CDR3: TGTGCCAGCAGCTTAGTATTCCCAGGGTCTCTTGGCACAGATACGCAGTATTTT. The full variable domain, rest sourced from reference TRBV7-6 and TRBJ2-3, is GAGVSQSPRYKVTKRGQDVALRCDPISGHVSLYWYRQALGQGPEFLTYFNYEAQQDKSGLPNDRFSAERPEGSISTLTIQRTEQRDSAMYRCASSLVFPGSLGTDTQYFGPGTRLTVL.

This chain joins TRBV30 and TRBJ2-1, with D perhaps TRBD1 (6 bases). V was clipped by 2 bases and J by 8 bases, with 13 bases between them. The CDR3 is 13 residues long. Germline V lookup: CDR1 GTSNPN, CDR2 SVGIG (reference sequence). CDR3 sequence (DNA): TGTGCCTGGAGTACGGGACATTCAGATGAGCAGTTCTTC. This gives the protein CAWSTGHSDEQFF.

This chain uses TRBV13 with TRBJ2-1, with TRBD2 matching 9 bases. The V segment lost 4 bases and the J segment 0 bases; nucleotides outside the gene matches: 7. This CDR3 is 17 amino acids long. The germline gives CDR1 PRHDT, CDR2 FYEKMQ (reference sequence). Here the CDR3 DNA reads TGTGCCAGCAGCTCTGGACTAGCGCTGAGCTCCTACAATGAGCAGTTCTTC. Protein: CASSSGLALSSYNEQFF.

V usage is TRBV30 and J usage is TRBJ1-1, with D unclear. Trimming cost V 0 bases and J 5 bases, with 16 bases left between them. CDR3 length: 15 amino acids. CDR1 GTSNPN and CDR2 SVGIG come from the germline V gene (reference sequence). CDR3 in DNA: TGTGCCTGGAGTGTACGGGGAGGGCTAGGGACTGAAGCTTTCTTT. Amino acids: CAWSVRGGLGTEAFF.

The sample holds one count of this clone. V usage is TRBV18 and J usage is TRBJ1-1, with D perhaps TRBD1 (5 bases). The length of the CDR3 is 13 residues. V was pared by 3 bases and J by 7 bases, with 12 bases between. CDR1 KGHSH and CDR2 LQKENI come from the germline V gene. CDR3 region: CASSPEGPLEAFF. DNA for the CDR3: TGTGCCAGCTCACCGGAGGGACCCCTTGAAGCTTTCTTT.

This chain connects TRBV5-1 to TRBJ2-7; D remains unclear. The CDR3 loop spans 13 amino acids. V was cut by 0 bases and J by 4 bases, with 8 bases left in between. From germline, CDR1 is SGHRS and CDR2 YFSETQ. The CDR3 spells CASSLAVTYEQYF. DNA of the CDR3: TGCGCCAGCAGCTTGGCCGTCACATACGAGCAGTACTTC.

The rearrangement links TRBV7-6 to TRBJ2-7; D is unresolved. Germline lookup yields CDR1 SGHVS and CDR2 FNYEAQ. V was pared by 5 bases and J by 5 bases, with 13 bases between. The CDR3 runs 13 residues. CDR3 sequence (DNA): TGTGCCAGCAGCGACACTGAAAGTCACGAGCAGTACTTC. It encodes CASSDTESHEQYF.

As for this clone: Other DNA sequences in the sample encode the same CDR3. The CDR3 is CASSQAVGQTYEQYF. The DNA for the CDR3 is TGTGCCAGCAGCCAAGCCGTGGGACAGACCTACGAGCAGTACTTC. The chain links TRBV4-2 to TRBJ2-7; 7 bases map to TRBD1. The V gene end was trimmed by 1 base and the J gene end by 2 bases; junction bases not matched to a gene: 5. CDR1 is LGHNA and CDR2 is YNFKEQ in the germline V gene. The length of the CDR3 is 15 residues.

The chain joins TRBV5-1 to TRBJ1-1; D remains unclear. Trimming stripped 8 bases from V and 0 bases from J, with 11 bases between. Germline assignment: CDR1 SGHRS and CDR2 YFSETQ. CDR3 size: 13 residues. CDR3 sequence (DNA): TGCGCCAGTACTTACAGCCTGAACACTGAAGCTTTCTTT. Translation gives CASTYSLNTEAFF.

This clone was seen a handful of times. This sequence joins TRBV7-8 and TRBJ2-5, with 11 bases identical to TRBD2. Germline CDR1 is SGHVS and CDR2 is FQNEAQ. Trimming removed 4 bases from V and 2 bases from J; junction bases left unmatched: 12. The CDR3 has 18 amino acids. For the CDR3, the DNA is TGTGCCAGCAGCTCTTACAGACTAGCGGGGCAAAGACAAGAGACCCAGTACTTC. This gives the protein CASSSYRLAGQRQETQYF.

This chain joins TRBV9 and TRBJ1-3; D is undetermined. Deletions cut 0 bases from V and 2 bases from J, with 9 bases between. The CDR3 covers 15 residues. Germline CDR1 and CDR2: SGDLS and YYNGEE. CDR3 bases: TGTGCCAGCAGCGTAGCTATAGAAACTGGAAACACCATATATTTT. Translated: CASSVAIETGNTIYF.

The rearrangement uses TRBV6-4 and TRBJ2-1; 8 bases line up with TRBD2. Germline V gene data show CDR1 as MRHNA and CDR2 as SNTAGT. This CDR3 is 16 amino acids long. V lost 3 bases to trimming and J lost 3 bases; unmatched junction nucleotides: 7. The CDR3 region has the DNA TGTGCCAGCAGTGAGTTTAGCGGGGCGAACTACAATGAGCAGTTCTTC. As protein: CASSEFSGANYNEQFF.

This chain connects TRBV6-5 to TRBJ1-5, with D possibly matching TRBD1 (5 bases). Germline V gene sequence: CDR1 MNHEY, CDR2 SVGAGI. Trimming removed 7 bases from V and 5 bases from J, with 18 bases in between. The CDR3 totals 15 residues. The CDR3 DNA reads TGTGCCAGCAATCTGGAGACAGTCTTTTATCAGCCCCAGCATTTT. It translates to CASNLETVFYQPQHF.

The chain joins TRBV5-6 to TRBJ1-4; the D is unclear. From germline, CDR1 is SGHDT and CDR2 YYEEEE. V lost 4 bases to trimming and J lost 5 bases, with 9 bases between them. This CDR3 is 13 amino acids long. DNA for the CDR3: TGTGCCAGCAGCCAACAGCCAAATGAAAAACTGTTTTTT. This gives the protein CASSQQPNEKLFF.